This TCR beta chain was captured in a study of PD-L1 blockade in urothelial cancer. Study-level background: Patients began atezolizumab, 1,200 mg intravenously every 3 weeks, in about 2014. Typically, measured as a median, blood samples had 110,000 to 150,000 T cells.

Profiling relied on immunoSEQ multiplex PCR, and the TCRdb table lists in-frame clones only, not all of them. The profile shows just over 20,000 clones, roughly 88% of them singletons. Germline loops: CDR1 SGDLS, CDR2 YYNGEE. V was pared by 0 bases and J by 5 bases, with 11 bases between. The CDR3 has 14 residues. Source: PBMCs, taken around atezolizumab (anti-PD-L1) treatment. This sequence was found in a man aged 45-60 years with urothelial cancer. The V and J genes are TRBV9 and TRBJ2-5, with D unclear. DNA of the CDR3: TGTGCCAGCAGCGTAGCCGCAGGTGGGGAGACCCAGTACTTC. Amino acids: CASSVAAGGETQYF.